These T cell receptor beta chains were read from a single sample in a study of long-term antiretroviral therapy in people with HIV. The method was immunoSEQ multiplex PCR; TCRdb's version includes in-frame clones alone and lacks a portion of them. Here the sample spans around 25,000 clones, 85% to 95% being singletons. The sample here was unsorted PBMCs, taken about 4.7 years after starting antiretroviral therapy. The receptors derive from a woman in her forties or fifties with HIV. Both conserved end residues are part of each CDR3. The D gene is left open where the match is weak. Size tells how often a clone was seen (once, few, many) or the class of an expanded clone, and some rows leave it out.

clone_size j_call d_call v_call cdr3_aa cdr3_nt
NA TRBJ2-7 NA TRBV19 CASREEGAGYEQYF TGTGCCTCCAGGGAGGAGGGGGCAGGATACGAGCAGTACTTC
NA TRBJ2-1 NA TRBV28 CASSDEDFNEQFF TGTGCCAGCAGTGATGAAGATTTCAATGAGCAGTTCTTC
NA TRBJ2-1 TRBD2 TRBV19 CASTPTSGRSSYNEQFF TGTGCCAGTACTCCGACTAGCGGGAGGAGCTCCTACAATGAGCAGTTCTTC
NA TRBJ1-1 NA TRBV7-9 CASSLNSDPFF TGTGCCAGCAGCTTAAACTCGGACCCTTTCTTT
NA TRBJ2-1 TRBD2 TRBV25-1 CASSASGSRYEQFF TGTGCCAGCAGTGCTAGCGGGAGCAGATATGAGCAGTTCTTC
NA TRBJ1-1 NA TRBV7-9 CASSLGEVNTEAFF TGTGCCAGCAGCCTGGGCGAAGTGAACACTGAAGCTTTCTTT
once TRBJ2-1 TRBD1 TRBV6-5 CASSYRGQGMNEQFF TGTGCCAGCAGTTACCGGGGACAGGGGATGAATGAGCAGTTCTTC
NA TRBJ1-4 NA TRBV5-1 CASSLAGSNEKLFF TGCGCCAGCAGCTTGGCAGGGTCCAATGAAAAACTGTTTTTT
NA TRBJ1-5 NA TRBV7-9 CASSLGLGHIQHF TGTGCCAGCAGCTTAGGGTTAGGACATATCCAGCATTTT
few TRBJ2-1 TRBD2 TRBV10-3 CAISDSAGENNEQFF TGTGCCATCAGTGACTCGGCGGGAGAGAACAATGAGCAGTTCTTC
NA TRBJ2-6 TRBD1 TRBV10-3 CATRTGGGSGANVLTF TGTGCCACCCGGACAGGGGGCGGCTCTGGGGCCAACGTCCTGACTTTC
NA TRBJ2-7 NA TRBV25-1 CASSESRGKGEQYF TGTGCCAGCAGTGAATCCAGGGGAAAAGGCGAGCAGTACTTC
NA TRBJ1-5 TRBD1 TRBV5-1 CASSIGTGGNQPQHF TGCGCCAGCAGCATAGGGACAGGAGGCAATCAGCCCCAGCATTTT
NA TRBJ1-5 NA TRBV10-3 CAISEPQGQPQHF TGTGCCATCAGTGAGCCCCAGGGTCAGCCCCAGCATTTT
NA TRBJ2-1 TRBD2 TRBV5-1 CASSLSSGVYNEQFF TGCGCCAGCAGCTTGTCCAGCGGGGTCTACAATGAGCAGTTCTTC
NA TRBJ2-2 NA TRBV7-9 CASSLGVVRTGELFF TGTGCCAGCAGCTTAGGGGTAGTGAGGACCGGGGAGCTGTTTTTT
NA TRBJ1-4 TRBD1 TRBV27 CASSPRTGSPNEKLFF TGTGCCAGCAGTCCACGGACAGGGTCTCCCAATGAAAAACTGTTTTTT
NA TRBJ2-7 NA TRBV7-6 CASSITRPEEQYF TGTGCCAGCAGCATTACACGGCCTGAAGAGCAGTACTTC
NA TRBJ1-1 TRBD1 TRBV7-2 CASSLRQGENTEAFF TGTGCCAGCAGCTTACGACAGGGAGAGAACACTGAAGCTTTCTTT
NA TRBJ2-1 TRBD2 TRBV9 CASSVGPAGGYEQFF TGTGCCAGCAGCGTAGGACCAGCGGGAGGTTATGAGCAGTTCTTC
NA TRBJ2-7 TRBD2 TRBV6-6 CASSQAGGFNEQYF TGTGCCAGCAGTCAGGCGGGAGGTTTCAACGAGCAGTACTTC
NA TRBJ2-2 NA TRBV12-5 CASGLVRTWAGELFF TGTGCTAGTGGTTTGGTACGGACGTGGGCCGGGGAGCTGTTTTTT
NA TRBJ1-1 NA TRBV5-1 CASTGVVGTEAFF TGCGCCAGCACTGGGGTCGTTGGGACTGAAGCTTTCTTT
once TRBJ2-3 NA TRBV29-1 CSCLNDERGYF TGCAGCTGCCTAAATGATGAGAGGGGTTATTTT